Following are 10 T cell receptor beta chains from one sample sequenced in a study of Ad26.COV2.S vaccination and SARS-CoV-2 variants. Sequencing was performed with immunoSEQ multiplex PCR; in TCRdb, only in-frame clones are kept and a portion is missing. The sample contains over 110,000 clones, 86% of which appear only once. Specimen: peripheral blood, collected after recovery from COVID-19. These TCRs come from a human donor who had recovered from COVID-19.

The chain links TRBV19 to TRBJ1-5, with a tentative D call TRBD1 (5 bases). There are 15 residues in the CDR3. The germline gives CDR1 LNHDA, CDR2 SQIVND (reference sequence). Trimming left V 2 bases short and J 4 bases short, with 12 bases between. The DNA of the CDR3 is TGTGCCAGTAGTATATACTGGGGGTCTAATCAGCCCCAGCATTTT. Its protein is CASSIYWGSNQPQHF.

The chain employs TRBV27 and TRBJ1-1; no reliable D call. This CDR3 spans 13 amino acids. Germline lookup yields CDR1 MNHEY and CDR2 SMNVEV (reference sequence). Trimming removed 3 bases from V and 0 bases from J, with 5 bases in between. CDR3 residues: CASSFRVNTEAFF. CDR3 DNA sequence: TGTGCCAGCAGTTTTAGGGTGAACACTGAAGCTTTCTTT.

The chain couples TRBV18 to TRBJ2-7; 7 bases are a match to TRBD1. With 1 base clipped from V and 5 bases from J, the junction kept 8 bases outside the gene matches. The CDR3 runs 15 residues. Germline V gene lookup returns CDR1 KGHSH and CDR2 LQKENI. This CDR3 is CASSPQSYRGNEQYF. In DNA, the CDR3 is TGTGCCAGCTCACCACAATCCTACAGGGGTAACGAGCAGTACTTC.

V is TRBV27 and J is TRBJ2-3, with 11 bases matching TRBD2. Germline V gene lookup returns CDR1 MNHEY and CDR2 SMNVEV (reference sequence). There are 18 residues in the CDR3. The junction had 14 bases not matched to a gene; V was cut back by 6 bases and J by 3 bases. In nucleotides, the CDR3 is TGTGCCAGCAGCAGCCTGCATACGTCTAGCGGGGGGACAGATACGCAGTATTTT. It specifies CASSSLHTSSGGTDTQYF.

The rearrangement uses TRBV12-5 and TRBJ1-5, with 7 bases lining up with TRBD1. Germline V gene data show CDR1 as LGHNT and CDR2 as FRNRAP. Losses at the gene ends were 0 bases for V and 1 base for J; bases not matched to a gene: 6. This CDR3 spans 17 amino acids. The CDR3 here is CASGLVRSGQSNQPQHF. CDR3 nucleotide sequence: TGTGCTAGTGGTTTGGTACGGTCGGGACAGAGCAATCAGCCCCAGCATTTT.

The chain recombines TRBV2 with TRBJ2-5; 8 bases are shared with TRBD2. Germline CDR1 SNHLY, CDR2 FYNNEI. The J segment lost 3 bases and the V segment lost 6 bases, leaving 0 bases of the junction unmatched. The length of the CDR3 is 12 residues. The CDR3, as DNA: TGTGCCAGCAGACTAGCGGAAGAGACCCAGTACTTC. This sequence encodes CASRLAEETQYF.

The chain links TRBV5-1 to TRBJ1-4; 7 bases fit TRBD1. The CDR3 runs to 13 residues. Germline CDR1 SGHRS, CDR2 YFSETQ. The V gene end was trimmed by 7 bases and the J gene end by 7 bases; junction bases not matched to a gene: 7. The CDR3 coding sequence is TGCGCCAGCTCCGGGACAGTGGGTGAAAAACTGTTTTTT. Protein sequence: CASSGTVGEKLFF.

This clone was recorded a few times. The chain joins TRBV6-5 to TRBJ1-5, with D possibly TRBD1 on 6 matching bases. The CDR3 consists of 14 residues. Germline loops: CDR1 MNHEY, CDR2 SVGAGI. Deletions cut 9 bases from V and 3 bases from J, with 15 bases between. The chain's CDR3 is CASAGQPNNQPQHF. The DNA for the CDR3 is TGTGCCAGTGCGGGACAACCTAACAATCAGCCCCAGCATTTT.

V usage is TRBV5-4 and J usage is TRBJ2-2; 9 positions agree with TRBD1. The CDR3 sequence is 15 residues long. Germline trimming cut 4 bases from V and 4 bases from J; bases unmatched to any gene: 5. Germline V gives CDR1 SGHNT, CDR2 YYREEE (reference sequence). CDR3 amino acids: CASSRPDRGTGELFF. The CDR3 nucleotides are TGTGCCAGCAGCCGACCGGACAGGGGCACCGGGGAGCTGTTTTTT.

The CDR3 nucleotides are TGTGCCAGCAGCTCGATAAGGGGGGTACGGAACTATGGCTACACCTTC. It translates to CASSSIRGVRNYGYTF. V usage is TRBV7-6 and J usage is TRBJ1-2, with a possible D match to TRBD1 (6 bases). Between the trimmed V and J ends, which lost 4 bases and 2 bases, there was a span of 17 bases. This CDR3 has 16 residues. Germline V gene sequence: CDR1 SGHVS, CDR2 FNYEAQ.